Shown below are 30 T cell receptor beta chains from a single sample sequenced in a study of blood T cell repertoires in COVID-19. The assay was immunoSEQ multiplex PCR, and TCRdb's table has in-frame clones only and misses some. This table has about 210,000 clones, 60% to 85% appearing once. Sequenced sample: peripheral blood. These receptor sequences come from a woman between 65 and 79 years old with acute or convalescent COVID-19.

This clone was detected only a few times. J is TRBJ1-1 and V is TRBV3-1 (or the pseudogene TRBV3-2), with TRBD1 identical over 8 bases. Losses at the gene ends were 3 bases for V and 1 base for J; bases not matched to a gene: 4. Germline lookup yields CDR1 LGHDT and CDR2 YNNKEL (reference sequence). The CDR3 is 15 residues long. The CDR3 loop is CASSQLGQGNTEAFF. In nucleotides, the CDR3 is TGTGCCAGCAGCCAGCTCGGACAGGGGAACACTGAAGCTTTCTTT.

The CDR3 DNA is TGCAGCGTTTCGCAGGGGGCCGCTGAAGCTTTCTTT. It yields the protein CSVSQGAAEAFF. The rearrangement uses TRBV29-1 and TRBJ1-1; 8 bases line up with TRBD1. The CDR3 contains 12 residues. Germline values: CDR1 SQVTM, CDR2 ANQGSEA. The V segment lost 5 bases and the J segment 6 bases; nucleotides outside the gene matches: 5.

Only a few counts were recorded for this clone. The CDR3: CASSLIGANVLTF. CDR3 nucleotide sequence: TGTGCCAGCAGCCTAATCGGGGCCAACGTCCTGACTTTC. The rearrangement uses TRBV14 and TRBJ2-6; the D is unclear. This CDR3 spans 13 amino acids. Trimming cost V 4 bases and J 4 bases, with 5 bases left between them. Germline V gene lookup returns CDR1 SGHDN and CDR2 FVKESK. Full variable domain (outside the CDR3, taken from reference TRBV14 and TRBJ2-6): EAGVTQFPSHSVIEKGQTVTLRCDPISGHDNLYWYRRVMGKEIKFLLHFVKESKQDESGMPNNRFLAERTGGTYSTLKVQPAELEDSGVYFCASSLIGANVLTFGAGSRLTVL.

The V and J genes are TRBV6-6 and TRBJ1-4; the match to TRBD1 covers 8 bases. V was clipped by 7 bases and J by 13 bases; unmatched bases: 11. This CDR3 has 13 residues. The germline V gene encodes CDR1 MNHNY and CDR2 SVGAGI (reference sequence). The CDR3 DNA reads as TGTGCCAGCACCGTAGGACAGGGCATAGGACTGTTTTTT. Protein product: CASTVGQGIGLFF.

V usage is TRBV10-2 and J usage is TRBJ2-6; 7 nucleotides line up with TRBD1. CDR3 length equals 15 residues. The V gene's germline CDR1 is WSHSY and CDR2 SAAADI. The V gene end was trimmed by 4 bases and the J gene end by 2 bases; junction bases not matched to a gene: 2. CDR3 in amino acids: CASSAGGPGANVLTF. The CDR3, as DNA: TGCGCCAGCAGTGCAGGGGGACCTGGGGCCAACGTCCTGACTTTC.

This chain connects TRBV6-5 to TRBJ2-5; TRBD1 matches at 8 bases. CDR3 size: 15 residues. Germline V gene sequence: CDR1 MNHEY, CDR2 SVGAGI. V dropped 5 bases and J dropped 4; count of bases not matched to a gene: 9. CDR3 protein: CASSTAGQGAETQYF. Here the CDR3 DNA reads TGTGCCAGCAGTACCGCCGGACAGGGAGCAGAGACCCAGTACTTC.

The rearrangement links TRBV7-8 to TRBJ1-1, with D possibly being TRBD1 (6 bases). CDR1 and CDR2 (germline): SGHVS, FQNEAQ. The CDR3 consists of 14 residues. Between the trimmed V and J ends, which lost 5 bases and 2 bases, there was a span of 12 bases. The CDR3: CASSMTGLNTEAFF. As DNA, the CDR3 is TGTGCCAGCAGCATGACAGGTCTTAACACTGAAGCTTTCTTT.

The V gene is TRBV18, the J gene TRBJ2-3, with 8 bases fitting TRBD1. After removal of 4 bases from V and 10 bases from J, the junction contained 7 bases not matched to a gene. The CDR3 extends over 13 amino acids. In germline, CDR1 is KGHSH, CDR2 LQKENI. CDR3 residues: CASSRGQEEAQYF. CDR3 nucleotide sequence: TGTGCCAGCTCACGGGGACAGGAGGAGGCGCAGTATTTT.

The J gene is TRBJ1-2, the V gene TRBV6-5, with D uncertain. Deletions cut 5 bases from V and 4 bases from J, with 17 bases between. This CDR3 has 15 amino acids. Germline V gives CDR1 MNHEY, CDR2 SVGAGI. CDR3 nucleotides: TGTGCCAGCAGTCACGGCGGGGATGGCGGCTATGGCTACACCTTC. It translates to CASSHGGDGGYGYTF.

The V and J genes are TRBV6-5 and TRBJ2-1, with 8 bases lining up with TRBD2. The V gene's germline CDR1 is MNHEY and CDR2 SVGAGI. Germline trimming cut 7 bases from V and 10 bases from J; bases unmatched to any gene: 12. The CDR3 runs to 14 residues. The CDR3 loop reads CASNLAGGIDEQFF. CDR3 coding DNA: TGTGCCAGCAATCTCGCGGGGGGCATCGACGAGCAGTTCTTC.

This chain connects TRBV6-6 to TRBJ1-2; a weak D match, TRBD1 (6 bases). Trimming stripped 9 bases from V and 8 bases from J, with 25 bases between. Looked up from germline, CDR1 is MNHNY and CDR2 is SVGAGI (reference sequence). The CDR3 consists of 15 residues. The CDR3 sequence is CASRVSDSFHGGYTF. The CDR3 nucleotides read TGTGCCAGTCGGGTCTCGGACAGCTTTCATGGAGGCTACACCTTC.

The chain carries TRBV24-1 and TRBJ2-5; the match to TRBD1 covers 8 bases. The germline CDR1 and CDR2 sequences are KGHDR and SFDVKD. The CDR3 contains 15 residues. V shed 4 bases and J 2 bases; nucleotides not matched to a gene: 5. The CDR3: CATSDRTGIQETQYF. For the CDR3, the DNA is TGTGCCACCAGTGACCGGACAGGGATACAAGAGACCCAGTACTTC.

Here the CDR3 DNA reads TGTGCCAGCAGTGAAGGGGACTTACCCCATGGCTACACCTTC. Translation gives CASSEGDLPHGYTF. The chain combines TRBV6-1 with TRBJ1-2; TRBD1 might be the D (5 bases). Germline CDR1 reads MNHNS; CDR2 reads SASEGT. The germline V and J ends were trimmed by 1 base and 6 bases, with 12 bases remaining between them. This CDR3 contains 14 residues.

DNA for the CDR3: TGTGCCAGCAGTTTAGGGTATGGGAGAAAGCAGTACGTC. It translates to CASSLGYGRKQYV. The chain recombines TRBV27 with TRBJ2-7; tentatively, D is TRBD2 (5 bases). Germline V CDR1 and CDR2: MNHEY, SMNVEV (reference sequence). The germline V and J ends were trimmed by 2 bases and 8 bases, with 13 bases remaining between them. The CDR3 consists of 13 residues.

The gene calls are TRBV6-5 and TRBJ2-2; D unresolved. This CDR3 has 13 amino acids. The germline CDR1 and CDR2 sequences are MNHEY and SVGAGI. V was clipped by 6 bases and J by 6 bases, with 11 bases between them. The CDR3 loop reads CASSQEDSGELFF. Written as DNA, the CDR3 is TGTGCCAGCAGCCAAGAGGATTCCGGGGAGCTGTTTTTT.

The chain joins TRBV11-2 to TRBJ2-5; the D gene is possibly TRBD2 (5 bases). The CDR3 is made up of 14 amino acids. The V gene's germline CDR1 is SGHAT and CDR2 FQNNGV. V shed 0 bases and J shed 5 bases, with 10 bases lying between them. The CDR3 sequence: CASSLDRGMETQYF. The CDR3, as DNA: TGTGCCAGCAGCTTAGATCGAGGGATGGAGACCCAGTACTTC.

As regards this clone: The same CDR3 arises from other DNA sequences in this sample as well. The rearrangement links TRBV5-1 to TRBJ2-5, with a tentative D call TRBD1 (5 bases). The V gene lost 0 bases and the J gene lost 1 base, with 10 bases spanning the gap. Per germline, CDR1 SGHRS and CDR2 YFSETQ. The CDR3 runs 15 residues. The CDR3 region is CASSLGQGPQETQYF. The CDR3 DNA reads as TGCGCCAGCAGCTTGGGGCAGGGCCCCCAAGAGACCCAGTACTTC.

The chain combines TRBV6-4 with TRBJ2-5, with TRBD2 identical over 8 bases. The CDR3 length is 13 residues. CDR1 is MRHNA and CDR2 is SNTAGT in the germline V gene. V was clipped by 6 bases and J by 6 bases; unmatched bases: 6. CDR3 region: CASSETSAQTQYF. CDR3 sequence (DNA): TGTGCCAGCAGCGAGACTAGCGCGCAGACCCAGTACTTC.

Notes on this clone: A far larger clone is only one base removed, so a read error is likely. This chain joins TRBV6-5 and TRBJ2-3; 9 positions match TRBD2. Losses at the gene ends were 6 bases for V and 0 bases for J; bases not matched to a gene: 4. This CDR3 has 15 residues. The germline V gene encodes CDR1 MNHEY and CDR2 SVGAGI. The CDR3 reads CASSRGGASTDTQYF. The CDR3 DNA reads TGTGCCAGCAGCCGCGGGGGGGCTAGCACAGATACGCAGTATTTT.

The rearrangement uses TRBV5-1 and TRBJ2-5; possibly TRBD2 for D (6 bases). The V gene's germline CDR1 is SGHRS and CDR2 YFSETQ. V shed 3 bases and J shed 2 bases, with 11 bases lying between them. CDR3 length equals 14 residues. CDR3 in DNA: TGCGCCAGCAGCTCTGGGACTCGACAAGAGACCCAGTACTTC. Translated, it gives CASSSGTRQETQYF. Full variable domain (remainder filled in from reference TRBV5-1 and TRBJ2-5): KAGVTQTPRYLIKTRGQQVTLSCSPISGHRSVSWYQQTPGQGLQFLFEYFSETQRNKGNFPGRFSGRQFSNSRSEMNVSTLELGDSALYLCASSSGTRQETQYFGPGTRLLVL.

CDR3 DNA: TGCGCCAGCAGCGATCAGACAGGAGGTGGCTACACCTTC. Amino acid sequence: CASSDQTGGGYTF. The rearrangement uses TRBV5-1 and TRBJ1-2; possibly TRBD1 for D (6 bases). The CDR3 sequence is 13 residues long. The germline gives CDR1 SGHRS, CDR2 YFSETQ. The ends were cut back, 4 bases at V and 7 bases at J, with 14 bases in the middle.

V gene TRBV9 combines with J gene TRBJ2-6, with 10 bases matching TRBD2. CDR1 SGDLS and CDR2 YYNGEE come from the germline V gene. V lost 0 bases to trimming and J lost 2 bases; unmatched junction nucleotides: 8. The CDR3 totals 19 residues. The CDR3 DNA follows: TGTGCCAGCAGCGTAGGTAATAGCGGGGGGACTCCTGGGGCCAACGTCCTGACTTTC. Translation gives CASSVGNSGGTPGANVLTF. Drawing the rest from reference TRBV9 and TRBJ2-6, the complete variable domain is DSGVTQTPKHLITATGQRVTLRCSPRSGDLSVYWYQQSLDQGLQFLIQYYNGEERAKGNILERFSAQQFPDLHSELNLSSLELGDSALYFCASSVGNSGGTPGANVLTFGAGSRLTVL.

The rearrangement links TRBV5-1 to TRBJ2-1, with 14 bases matching TRBD2. From germline, CDR1 is SGHRS and CDR2 YFSETQ. With V trimmed by 6 bases and J by 7 bases, 6 bases remained unmatched. The CDR3 has 15 residues. The CDR3 DNA follows: TGCGCCAGCATCAGCGGGACTAGCGGGGGAAATGAGCAGTTCTTC. Its translation: CASISGTSGGNEQFF. The variable domain in full, completed from reference TRBV5-1 and TRBJ2-1, reads KAGVTQTPRYLIKTRGQQVTLSCSPISGHRSVSWYQQTPGQGLQFLFEYFSETQRNKGNFPGRFSGRQFSNSRSEMNVSTLELGDSALYLCASISGTSGGNEQFFGPGTRLTVL.

V usage is TRBV6-4 and J usage is TRBJ2-3; 9 nucleotides match TRBD2. The CDR3 spans 15 residues. J lost 2 bases, V lost 5 bases, and 5 bases had no gene match. Germline V gene lookup returns CDR1 MRHNA and CDR2 SNTAGT. This chain's CDR3 is CASSLLAGSTDTQYF. The CDR3 nucleotides are TGTGCCAGCAGTCTCCTAGCGGGATCCACAGATACGCAGTATTTT.

This clone was detected only once. The chain couples TRBV24-1 to TRBJ1-6; the D is unclear. Germline lookup yields CDR1 KGHDR and CDR2 SFDVKD. There are 12 residues in the CDR3. Trimming took off 5 bases at V and 8 bases at J, with 6 bases between the two ends. CDR3 DNA sequence: TGTGCCACCAGTGGGGGAGATTCACCCCTCCACTTT. Translation gives CATSGGDSPLHF.

The chain uses TRBV19 and TRBJ1-5, with D perhaps TRBD1 (6 bases). V lost 3 bases and J lost 1, with 13 bases in between. There are 16 residues in the CDR3. Germline V gives CDR1 LNHDA, CDR2 SQIVND (reference sequence). The CDR3 sequence is CASSIGGLMSNQPQHF. The CDR3 DNA follows: TGTGCCAGTAGTATCGGGGGGCTTATGAGCAATCAGCCCCAGCATTTT.

The chain employs TRBV10-3 and TRBJ2-3; D might be TRBD2 (5 bases). Trimming shortened V by 7 bases and J by 1 base, and 12 bases separated the two germline ends. The germline gives CDR1 ENHRY, CDR2 SYGVKD. The CDR3 sequence is 14 residues long. CDR3 in DNA: TGTGCCATCAAGGGAGCGTATGGCACAGATACGCAGTATTTT. Encoded protein: CAIKGAYGTDTQYF.

The J gene is TRBJ2-1, the V gene TRBV7-2; D is perhaps TRBD1 (7 bases). CDR3 length: 16 residues. V was clipped by 4 bases and J by 7 bases, with 20 bases between them. Per the germline V gene, CDR1 is SGHTA and CDR2 is FQGNSA. In DNA, the CDR3 is TGTGCCAGCAGCTCCCAAGGGGGCAGGGGGAGGAATGAGCAGTTCTTC. This gives the protein CASSSQGGRGRNEQFF.

The chain uses TRBV2 and TRBJ2-3; TRBD1 aligns across 8 bases. V dropped 5 bases and J dropped 2; count of bases not matched to a gene: 6. The CDR3 length is 15 residues. CDR1 and CDR2 (germline): SNHLY, FYNNEI. The CDR3 protein is CASSSGQANTDTQYF. The CDR3 DNA reads TGTGCCAGCAGTTCGGGACAGGCGAACACAGATACGCAGTATTTT.

CDR3 region: CASSRFGGTQYF. The CDR3 bases are TGTGCCAGCAGTCGATTTGGGGGGACGCAGTATTTT. The rearrangement links TRBV11-2 to TRBJ2-3, with D tentatively TRBD2 (6 bases). The CDR3 covers 12 residues. Deletions cut 6 bases from V and 9 bases from J, with 13 bases between. Germline CDR1 and CDR2: SGHAT and FQNNGV.